Described below is a single TCR beta chain sequence and its context. This specimen includes other DNA sequences encoding the same CDR3. As originally analysed: From reference gene primer amplification, estimates of nucleated cell counts were derived. Produced via immunoSEQ multiplex PCR; TCRdb's table is partial and in-frame only. From that table come the V and J calls and clone size; the DNA was used to work out D and trimming. This sample carries approximately 150,000 clones, 85% to 90% of them seen once, and the ten largest clones take 2% to 2.5%. The data originate from a study of blood T cell repertoires in COVID-19. Study-level information: The United States, Italy and Spain were the sources of the acute and convalescent COVID-19 samples.

From germline, CDR1 is KGHSH and CDR2 LQKENI. The length of the CDR3 is 13 residues. Trimming cost V 2 bases and J 3 bases, with 6 bases left between them. This sequence originates from a man aged 50-59 years who had recovered from COVID-19. This rearrangement joins TRBV18 to TRBJ2-3; perhaps TRBD2 as D (6 bases). Sequences were obtained from peripheral blood. CDR3 residues: CASSPGGTDTQYF. CDR3 DNA: TGTGCCAGCTCACCAGGAGGGACAGATACGCAGTATTTT.